A selection of T cell receptor beta chains follows, all from one sample in a study of T cell responses to AZD1222 COVID-19 vaccine. Some clones are missing from TCRdb's copy, which holds only in-frame ones; the method was immunoSEQ multiplex PCR. The data hold some 120,000 clones, with around 90% observed a single time. This specimen consisted of peripheral blood, obtained on day 0 of AZD1222 vaccination. These receptors were obtained from an adult in good health. Both conserved end residues are part of each CDR3. The D gene is left open where the match is weak. The size entry is marked missing in some rows and otherwise reads once, few, many or a size class.

D	size	V	J	DNA	CDR3
NA	many	TRBV6-1	TRBJ1-6	TGTGCCAGCAGTGACTACAGGGTATCCACAAACCTTTCACCCCTCCACTTT	CASSDYRVSTNLSPLHF
NA	NA	TRBV6-5	TRBJ2-7	TGTGCCAGCAGTTATGGAGAGCAGTACGAGCAGTACTTC	CASSYGEQYEQYF
TRBD1	NA	TRBV3-1/TRBV3-2	TRBJ2-7	TGTGCCAGCAGCCAAGGGGACAGGCCCTACGAGCAGTACTTC	CASSQGDRPYEQYF
TRBD1	NA	TRBV7-8	TRBJ1-6	TGTGCCAGCAGCCCGGGACAGTATAATTCACCCCTCCACTTT	CASSPGQYNSPLHF
TRBD1	NA	TRBV30	TRBJ1-2	TGTGCCTGGAGTGTACTATGGACAGGGTATGGCTACACCTTC	CAWSVLWTGYGYTF
NA	NA	TRBV2	TRBJ1-1	TGTGCCAGCAGCGTAGACAACCCGGGTGACACTGAAGCTTTCTTT	CASSVDNPGDTEAFF
TRBD1	once	TRBV9	TRBJ1-2	TGTGCCAGCAGCTCTCCCGGACAGGGGGCACATGGCTACACCTTC	CASSSPGQGAHGYTF
NA	NA	TRBV19	TRBJ2-2	TGTGCCAGTAGTATATCACTACGCAACACCGGGGAGCTGTTTTTT	CASSISLRNTGELFF
NA	NA	TRBV7-9	TRBJ2-3	TGTGCCAGCAGGCTTAGGGAGTTGGGCACAGATACGCAGTATTTT	CASRLRELGTDTQYF
TRBD2	NA	TRBV7-3	TRBJ2-5	TGTGCCAGCAGCTCGAGGCGGGAGCGTGGGGAGACCCAGTACTTC	CASSSRRERGETQYF
NA	few	TRBV10-1	TRBJ2-2	TGCGCCAGCCTATTACAGGGAGGAGGAGTAGGGGAGCTGTTTTTT	CASLLQGGGVGELFF
NA	NA	TRBV7-9	TRBJ2-3	TGTGCCAGCATCGAAACGGAAGGCCTCTCGGCCGATACGCAGTATTTT	CASIETEGLSADTQYF
TRBD1	NA	TRBV4-1	TRBJ1-2	TGCGCCAGCAGCCAAGAGACAGGGCTAAACTATGGCTACACCTTC	CASSQETGLNYGYTF
NA	NA	TRBV3-1/TRBV3-2	TRBJ2-2	TGTGCCAGCAGCTCCTCTCTCGGGGAGCTGTTTTTT	CASSSSLGELFF
NA	NA	TRBV5-5	TRBJ2-1	TGTGCCAGCAGCACGGTAGGACGGAGCAATGAGCAGTTCTTC	CASSTVGRSNEQFF
NA	NA	TRBV24-1	TRBJ1-3	TGTGCCACCAGTGATTTCCGCAGGGCCCCCTCTGGAAACACCATATATTTT	CATSDFRRAPSGNTIYF
NA	NA	TRBV10-3	TRBJ2-3	TGTGCCATACGGACAGAAAGCACAGATACGCAGTATTTT	CAIRTESTDTQYF
NA	NA	TRBV5-4	TRBJ2-7	TGTGCCAGCACCCCGGACAGCTCCCCCTACGAGCAGTACTTC	CASTPDSSPYEQYF
NA	NA	TRBV9	TRBJ2-7	TGTGCCAGCAGCGTAGTCGACCCTATCTACGAGCAGTACTTC	CASSVVDPIYEQYF
NA	NA	TRBV6-5	TRBJ1-4	TGTGCCAGCAGTCAGGCCAGGGTTAATGAAAAACTGTTTTTT	CASSQARVNEKLFF
NA	NA	TRBV3-1/TRBV3-2	TRBJ1-2	TGTGCCAGCAGCCAAGGGCCGGGGTATGGGCGATATGGCTACACCTTC	CASSQGPGYGRYGYTF
NA	NA	TRBV3-1/TRBV3-2	TRBJ1-2	TGTGCCAGCAGCCAAGTCTCCGGCTACACCTTC	CASSQVSGYTF
NA	NA	TRBV2	TRBJ1-4	TGTGCCAGCCACAGGGTAAATGAAAAACTGTTTTTT	CASHRVNEKLFF
NA	NA	TRBV5-1	TRBJ2-5	TGCGCCAACAAACAGGGAGAAGAGACCCAGTACTTC	CANKQGEETQYF
NA	NA	TRBV6-5	TRBJ1-1	TGTGCCAGCATCGACCCGAAGGGAGCGAACACTGAAGCTTTCTTT	CASIDPKGANTEAFF
TRBD2	NA	TRBV12-5	TRBJ2-1	TGTGCTAGTGGTTCAAGGGCTACCGGGGGGTCCTACAATGAGCAGTTCTTC	CASGSRATGGSYNEQFF
NA	NA	TRBV14	TRBJ2-3	TGTGCCAGCAGCCAAGGCACGGGACTTAACACAGATACGCAGTATTTT	CASSQGTGLNTDTQYF
TRBD1	once	TRBV4-2	TRBJ1-5	TGTGCCAGCAGCCGCGACAGGGCATCCGGCAATCAGCCCCAGCATTTT	CASSRDRASGNQPQHF
TRBD2	once	TRBV5-1	TRBJ2-3	TGCGCCAGCAGCTTAGCGGGAGGGCCAACAGATACGCAGTATTTT	CASSLAGGPTDTQYF
NA	NA	TRBV23-1	TRBJ2-5	TGCGCCAGCAGTCAACAGGGTGGAGAGACCCAGTACTTC	CASSQQGGETQYF
NA	NA	TRBV12-5	TRBJ2-2	TGTGCTAGTGGTTTGGTACCCGGGGAGCTGTTTTTT	CASGLVPGELFF
NA	once	TRBV5-1	TRBJ1-2	TGCGCCAGCAGCCTGGACACCTATGGCTACACCTTC	CASSLDTYGYTF
TRBD1	NA	TRBV7-6	TRBJ2-6	TGTGCCAGCAGCCCTTGGACAGGAGGCTCTGGGGCCAACGTCCTGACTTTC	CASSPWTGGSGANVLTF
NA	NA	TRBV5-4	TRBJ1-3	TGTGCCAGCAGCTCGCGCAGGGGTCCCAGAGGAAACACCATATATTTT	CASSSRRGPRGNTIYF
NA	NA	TRBV25-1	TRBJ1-4	TGTGCCAGCAGTGAAGGCCTACTGGCAACTAATGAAAAACTGTTTTTT	CASSEGLLATNEKLFF
NA	NA	TRBV10-1	TRBJ1-3	TGCGCCAGCGGTTGGTATGCTCTGGGAAACACCATATATTTT	CASGWYALGNTIYF
TRBD1	NA	TRBV12-5	TRBJ1-1	TGTGCTAGTGGCGGGGACAGGGCTACTGAAGCTTTCTTT	CASGGDRATEAFF
TRBD1	NA	TRBV12-3/TRBV12-4	TRBJ1-2	TGTGCCAGCAGCACAGGGGGCGTTTTCGGCTACACCTTC	CASSTGGVFGYTF
NA	NA	TRBV29-1	TRBJ2-7	TGCAGCGTTGAGGGGCTCTCCTACGAGCAGTACTTC	CSVEGLSYEQYF
TRBD1	NA	TRBV27	TRBJ1-3	TGTGCCAGCAGTTTGGGGGCAGGGGGGGGACCTGGAAACACCATATATTTT	CASSLGAGGGPGNTIYF
NA	NA	TRBV4-3	TRBJ2-2	TGCGCCAGCAGCCAAGGAACAGGGTCGAACACCGGGGAGCTGTTTTTT	CASSQGTGSNTGELFF
NA	NA	TRBV6-5	TRBJ2-7	TGTGCCAGCAGTTACTCTGCAATCTACGAGCAGTACTTC	CASSYSAIYEQYF
NA	NA	TRBV18	TRBJ1-1	TGTGCCAGCTCACCACAAGAGGGTTCGGCCACTGAAGCTTTCTTT	CASSPQEGSATEAFF
TRBD2	NA	TRBV7-9	TRBJ2-1	TGTGCCAGCAGCTTAGGTATTAGCGGGAGGGAAACAGACAATGAGCAGTTCTTC	CASSLGISGRETDNEQFF
NA	once	TRBV6-1	TRBJ1-2	TGTGCCAGCAGTGAATCCCTGCACGCTGCCTATGGCTACACCTTC	CASSESLHAAYGYTF